This T cell receptor beta chain was observed in a study of cytomegalovirus exposure and HLA in healthy donors. Measured with immunoSEQ multiplex PCR; TCRdb has only the in-frame clones, and not every one. This repertoire shows roughly 150,000 clones, 70% to 90% found once; its top ten account for around 3.2%. The CDR3 extends over 16 amino acids. The ends lost 7 bases at V and 0 bases at J; junction bases unmatched: 8. Per the germline V gene, CDR1 is MDHEN and CDR2 is SYDVKM. The material sequenced was PBMCs. This TCR came from a young woman in good health and CMV-seropositive. V usage is TRBV28 and J usage is TRBJ1-3, with 8 bases fitting TRBD1. This CDR3 reads CASTPGGQDSGNTIYF. The CDR3 DNA sequence: TGTGCCAGCACCCCGGGGGGACAGGACTCTGGAAACACCATATATTTT.